This is a list of T cell receptor beta chains from one sample in a study of blood T cell repertoires in COVID-19. Using immunoSEQ multiplex PCR, the repertoire was profiled, and TCRdb retains in-frame clones only, with some absent. The sample includes approximately 85,000 clones, 75% to 90% of them seen just once. The sequenced sample was peripheral blood. Source of these receptors: a woman in her 50s with active or convalescent COVID-19. Each CDR3 is given with its conserved first and last residue. A D gene is named only where the DNA matches it firmly. Clone size is given for some rows only: seen once, a few or many times, or a class if the clone is expanded.

-	TRBV14	TRBD1	TRBJ1-2	TGTGCCAGCAGCCCCCTACCAGGGGGGATCTATGGCTACACCTTC	CASSPLPGGIYGYTF
once	TRBV19	-	TRBJ1-1	TGTGCCAGTAGTATCGCCGGGTTGAACACTGAAGCTTTCTTT	CASSIAGLNTEAFF
-	TRBV7-6	TRBD1	TRBJ2-7	TGTGCCAGCTCGGCCGGGACAGGGGCATACGAGCAGTACTTC	CASSAGTGAYEQYF
-	TRBV4-3	TRBD2	TRBJ2-7	TGCGCCAGCAGCCAGAGGACTAGCGGGGGTTCCTACGAGCAGTACTTC	CASSQRTSGGSYEQYF
once	TRBV6-5	TRBD2	TRBJ2-7	TGTGCCAGCAGCAGAATAGCGGGGGGACTCTACGAGCAGTACTTC	CASSRIAGGLYEQYF
-	TRBV7-9	-	TRBJ2-7	TGTGCCAGCAGCTTAGGACAGGTCCCCTTCTCCTACGAGCAGTACTTC	CASSLGQVPFSYEQYF
-	TRBV7-2	TRBD1	TRBJ2-7	TGTGCCAGCAGCTTAGTCGGGGGACAGGCCTACGAGCAGTACTTC	CASSLVGGQAYEQYF
-	TRBV4-1	-	TRBJ1-1	TGCGCCAGCAGCCTTAAACAGGGCCCGAACACTGAAGCTTTCTTT	CASSLKQGPNTEAFF
-	TRBV9	-	TRBJ1-1	TGTGCCAGCAGCGTAGATGCGGGGGACACTGAAGCTTTCTTT	CASSVDAGDTEAFF
once	TRBV30	-	TRBJ1-2	TGTGCCTGGGAGTGGAGTACTAACTATGGCTACACCTTC	CAWEWSTNYGYTF
once	TRBV19	-	TRBJ1-5	TGTGCCAGTAGTATAGGACTACAGCCCCAGCATTTT	CASSIGLQPQHF
-	TRBV9	-	TRBJ2-5	TGTGCCAGCAGCGTAGGGGACACTCGAGATAGGGAGACCCAGTACTTC	CASSVGDTRDRETQYF
-	TRBV10-3	-	TRBJ2-6	TGTGCCTTAGGGGGGGGAAACTCTGGGGCCAACGTCCTGACTTTC	CALGGGNSGANVLTF
-	TRBV3-1/TRBV3-2	-	TRBJ2-1	TGTGCCAGCAGCCAAGTTGGAGACCTTAGCCATGAGCAGTTCTTC	CASSQVGDLSHEQFF
once	TRBV10-3	TRBD1	TRBJ2-5	TGTGCCAGCAGGGACAGCCAAGAGACCCAGTACTTC	CASRDSQETQYF
once	TRBV5-1	TRBD1	TRBJ1-1	TGCGCCAGCAGTCCGAATCAGGGGGCTGGAGCTTTCTTT	CASSPNQGAGAFF
-	TRBV7-2	TRBD2	TRBJ2-7	TGTGCCAGCAGCTTACTCCCCAGCGGGGGGACGCTTGGCTACGAGCAGTACTTC	CASSLLPSGGTLGYEQYF
-	TRBV29-1	-	TRBJ1-2	TGCAGCGTTGCCGAGTCTAACTATGGCTACACCTTC	CSVAESNYGYTF
-	TRBV27	-	TRBJ1-1	TGTGCCAGCATGGGGCAAATGAACACTGAAGCTTTCTTT	CASMGQMNTEAFF
-	TRBV10-3	TRBD1	TRBJ2-3	TGTGCCATCAGTCAACAGGGGGCCCAACCCCCAGATACGCAGTATTTT	CAISQQGAQPPDTQYF
once	TRBV7-9	-	TRBJ2-7	TGTGCCAGCAGCCACCCTGGGGGGGGCGCCTCCTACGAGCAGTACTTC	CASSHPGGGASYEQYF
-	TRBV4-3	TRBD1	TRBJ1-2	TGCGCCAGCAGCCAAGCCAGGGGGTATGGCTACACCTTC	CASSQARGYGYTF
-	TRBV15	-	TRBJ2-1	TGTGCCACCAGCAGAGATTTCGGGGGTTACAATGAGCAGTTCTTC	CATSRDFGGYNEQFF
once	TRBV5-1	TRBD1	TRBJ2-2	TGCGCCAGCAACAGGGACAGACAGAACACCGGGGAGCTGTTTTTT	CASNRDRQNTGELFF
-	TRBV6-2/TRBV6-3	-	TRBJ2-1	TGTGCCAGCACTTACACGGGGAGCGGATACAATGAGCAGTTCTTC	CASTYTGSGYNEQFF
-	TRBV30	TRBD1	TRBJ1-1	TGTGCCTGGAGGGGACAGGGGATTGGAAGCACTGAAGCTTTCTTT	CAWRGQGIGSTEAFF
few	TRBV10-3	-	TRBJ2-7	TGTGCCATCAGTGAGCCCGGACAGGGAGGGGGCTACGAGCAGTACTTC	CAISEPGQGGGYEQYF
many	TRBV12-3/TRBV12-4	-	TRBJ1-1	TGTGCCAGCAGTTACGGGGACACTGAAGCTTTCTTT	CASSYGDTEAFF
-	TRBV19	-	TRBJ2-7	TGTGCCAGTAGTAGGGACTCCTCCAGCCCCTACGAGCAGTACTTC	CASSRDSSSPYEQYF
-	TRBV6-2/TRBV6-3	-	TRBJ1-5	TGTGCCAGCAGTCAAAATGGACAGAGGGGCCAGCCCCAGCATTTT	CASSQNGQRGQPQHF
once	TRBV6-2/TRBV6-3	TRBD2	TRBJ2-7	TGTGCCAGCAGTTACTCGCGCTCTAGCGGGGTCTTC	CASSYSRSSGVF
-	TRBV27	TRBD1	TRBJ1-5	TGTGCCAGCAGGACAGGGTTACCGAATCAGCCCCAGCATTTT	CASRTGLPNQPQHF
-	TRBV5-1	TRBD2	TRBJ2-2	TGCGCCAGCAGCTTGTATGGCGGGGGAGTACTCACCGGGGAGCTGTTTTTT	CASSLYGGGVLTGELFF
-	TRBV6-2/TRBV6-3	TRBD1	TRBJ1-5	TGTGCCAGCAGTATACAGGGGAATCAGCCCCAGCATTTT	CASSIQGNQPQHF
-	TRBV7-3	TRBD2	TRBJ2-2	TGTGCCAGCAGCTCCCCCTTAGCGGGGGGACGTACCGGGGAGCTGTTTTTT	CASSSPLAGGRTGELFF
-	TRBV19	-	TRBJ1-5	TGTGCCAGTAGTATTTCCGGAGCCCAGCCCCAGCATTTT	CASSISGAQPQHF
-	TRBV27	TRBD2	TRBJ2-3	TGTGCCAGCAGTTTGATGGGGGGAGGGGATACGCAGTATTTT	CASSLMGGGDTQYF